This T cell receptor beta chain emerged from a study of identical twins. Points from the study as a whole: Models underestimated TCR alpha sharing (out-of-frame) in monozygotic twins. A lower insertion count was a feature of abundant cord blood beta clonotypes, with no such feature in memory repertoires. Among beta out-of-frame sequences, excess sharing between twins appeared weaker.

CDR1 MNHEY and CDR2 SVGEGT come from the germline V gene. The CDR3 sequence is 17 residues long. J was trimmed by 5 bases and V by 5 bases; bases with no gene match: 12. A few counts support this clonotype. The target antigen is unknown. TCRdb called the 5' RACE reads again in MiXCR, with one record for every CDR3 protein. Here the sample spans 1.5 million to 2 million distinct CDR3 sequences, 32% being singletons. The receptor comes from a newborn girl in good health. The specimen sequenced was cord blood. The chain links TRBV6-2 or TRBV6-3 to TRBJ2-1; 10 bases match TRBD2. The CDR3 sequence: CASSPYSGTSVNNEQFF. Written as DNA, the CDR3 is TGTGCCAGCAGTCCGTATTCCGGGACTAGCGTAAACAATGAGCAGTTCTTC.